Sequencing of this T cell receptor beta chain was carried out in a study of shared clonotypes between healthy human individuals. General observations from the study: Blood was the sole source, and tissue repertoires probably differ. Compared with clonotypes that all four donors shared, non-shared clonotypes had lower generation probabilities.

TCRdb's copy holds only in-frame clones and misses some; the assay was immunoSEQ multiplex PCR. The sample shows 950,000 to 1,300,000 clones, roughly 70% of them seen only once. Trimming took off 1 base at V and 5 bases at J, with 7 bases between the two ends. Per germline, CDR1 SGHTA and CDR2 FQGTGA. The CDR3 has 13 residues. Turning to this clone: The antigen is undetermined.

None of the donors, who were healthy HIV-negative adults, had recently had acute infections or vaccinations. The split of CD4+ cells yielded CD45RA+ naive and CD45RA-negative memory subsets. The specimen sequenced was memory CD4+ T cells sorted from blood. Subset defined: CD45RA-negative fraction. The source of this sequence is a man between 18 and 29 years old in good health. V is TRBV7-3 and J is TRBJ2-3, with D possibly TRBD2 on 6 matching bases. CDR3 in amino acids: CASSLRGEDTQYF. The CDR3, as DNA: TGTGCCAGCAGCTTAAGGGGGGAAGATACGCAGTATTTT.